These 3 T cell receptor beta chains were sequenced from one sample in a study of T cells in Graves' hyperthyroidism and ophthalmopathy. Amplification targeted TCR beta CDR3 regions from RNA transcripts. With the HTBI primer set, the TCR CDR3 went through a first round of RT-PCR. TCRdb used MiXCR to reprocess the multiplex PCR reads, holding one entry per CDR3 protein. Altogether 500,000 to 650,000 distinct CDR3 sequences are present, roughly a sixth being singletons, with the ten largest covering about 16%. Sequencing was performed on blood. The source of these receptors is a woman aged 18-30 years with Graves' ophthalmopathy.

This clonotype was counted ten times or more. J is TRBJ1-2 and V is TRBV28; D call uncertain. Between the trimmed V and J ends, which lost 7 bases and 4 bases, there was a span of 10 bases. The V gene's germline CDR1 is MDHEN and CDR2 SYDVKM. The CDR3 sequence is 12 residues long. The CDR3 reads CASKGTLYGYTF. The CDR3, as DNA: TGTGCCAGCAAAGGCACCCTCTATGGCTACACCTTC.

V gene TRBV5-1 combines with J gene TRBJ2-1; TRBD2 is a possible D gene (5 bases). The length of the CDR3 is 16 residues. The germline V and J ends were trimmed by 6 bases and 2 bases, with 18 bases remaining between them. Germline CDR1 is SGHRS and CDR2 is YFSETQ. The DNA of the CDR3 is TGCGCCAGCACCGAGGAAGGCGGGCCCACCTACAATGAGCAGTTCTTC. It yields the protein CASTEEGGPTYNEQFF.

The rearrangement joins TRBV5-1 to TRBJ2-5; tentative D call: TRBD2 (5 bases). This CDR3 contains 15 residues. The germline V gene encodes CDR1 SGHRS and CDR2 YFSETQ. V lost 3 bases and J lost 5, with 17 bases in between. The CDR3: CASSYDIGIRETQYF. The DNA of the CDR3 is TGCGCCAGCAGCTATGACATCGGGATTAGGGAGACCCAGTACTTC.